This T cell receptor beta chain comes out of a study of T-cell memory formation after mild COVID-19. Study details: TCR clusters were mostly donor specific. Findings of the study overall: Cross-reactive memory apparently joined, as some responding clones appeared in pre-infection memory. Contracting clones from day 15 to 85 showed balanced CD4/CD8; later expanders favored CD4+.

This CDR3 contains 17 residues. Trimming shortened V by 7 bases and J by 0 bases, and 20 bases separated the two germline ends. Worth noting for this clonotype: Its antigen remains unidentified.

TCRdb ran MiXCR on the 5' RACE reads and lists one entry per CDR3 protein. The repertoire includes approximately 180,000 distinct CDR3 sequences, roughly 16% of them detected once, and around 2% sits in the top ten. The source material was PBMCs or a T cell subset sorted from them (not recorded which). This chain joins TRBV12-3 or TRBV12-4 and TRBJ2-3; D gene uncertain. This sequence was found in an adult woman who had mild COVID-19 (a few samples of this study predate the infection). Cell type and time point are not known. In DNA, the CDR3 is TGTGCCAGCACCCTCTTGGATAGTCGTTCTAGCACAGATACGCAGTATTTT. Its protein is CASTLLDSRSSTDTQYF.